The 4 T cell receptor beta chains below all came from one sample that was sequenced in a study of blood T cells in healthy people across ages. Combining a sample-barcoded 5' primer with a J-beta primer mix, a second PCR ran for about 7 to 11 cycles. MiXCR, run by TCRdb on the 5' RACE reads, gives a single entry per CDR3 protein. The sample has roughly 1,500,000 distinct CDR3 sequences; roughly 30% are singletons. Sequencing was done on a sample of blood. The receptors originated from a woman younger than 45 in good health.

This clonotype was counted only a few times. The chain links TRBV12-3 or TRBV12-4 to TRBJ1-2; no definite D call. The CDR3 spans 12 residues. V gave up 6 bases and J gave up 7 bases, with 12 bases separating them. CDR3 coding DNA: TGTGCCAGCAGCCTGCGGGATAGTGGCTACACCTTC. Translated, it gives CASSLRDSGYTF.

The chain combines TRBV28 with TRBJ2-6, with 7 positions matching TRBD1. Germline CDR1 MDHEN, CDR2 SYDVKM. This CDR3 spans 17 amino acids. With 6 bases clipped from V and 0 bases from J, the junction kept 8 bases outside the gene matches. DNA of the CDR3: TGTGCCAGCAGACGGACAGGCGCCCCCTCTGGGGCCAACGTCCTGACTTTC. Translation: CASRRTGAPSGANVLTF.

The genes are TRBV15 and TRBJ2-3, with D perhaps matching TRBD1 (6 bases). V lost 3 bases, J lost 2 bases, and 12 bases lay in between. CDR1 and CDR2 (germline): LNHNV, YYDKDF (reference sequence). CDR3 length equals 15 residues. CDR3 in amino acids: CATSSRDTDTDTQYF. CDR3 DNA: TGTGCCACCAGCAGCCGGGACACCGACACAGATACGCAGTATTTT. The whole variable domain, filled in from reference TRBV15 and TRBJ2-3, reads DAMVIQNPRYQVTQFGKPVTLSCSQTLNHNVMYWYQQKSSQAPKLLFHYYDKDFNNEADTPDNFQSRRPNTSFCFLDIRSPGLGDTAMYLCATSSRDTDTDTQYFGPGTRLTVL.

Remarks on this clonotype: Just one base apart from a much larger clone, this may be a read error. This chain connects TRBV29-1 to TRBJ1-2, with TRBD1 as a possible D gene (5 bases). The CDR3 has 13 residues. Per the germline V gene, CDR1 is SQVTM and CDR2 is ANQGSEA. Trimming removed 3 bases from V and 6 bases from J, with 14 bases in between. The CDR3 here is CSVDRRVTNGYTF. DNA of the CDR3: TGCAGCGTTGACCGCAGGGTGACCAATGGCTACACCTTC. Full variable domain (rest looked up from reference TRBV29-1 and TRBJ1-2): SAVISQKPSRDICQRGTSLTIQCQVDSQVTMMFWYRQQPGQSLTLIATANQGSEATYESGFVIDKFPISRPNLTFSTLTVSNMSPEDSSIYLCSVDRRVTNGYTFGSGTRLTVV.